The TCR beta chain under discussion was sequenced for a study of T-cell reconstitution after alpha-beta-depleted transplantation in children. Study findings and constraints: Surviving recipient T cells and thymic progenitors accounted for the high day-60 TCRbeta diversity observed in some patients. A year post-transplant, T-cell counts and diversity derived mostly from newly produced T cells.

V shed 4 bases, J shed 6 bases, and the junction held 5 bases outside the gene matches. This CDR3 comprises 14 residues. Germline V CDR1 and CDR2: SGHTA, FQGNSA. Molecular barcoding with unique molecular identifiers was used for the TCRbeta library. TCRdb passed the PCR reads through MiXCR, listing each CDR3 protein once. The table records 600,000 or so distinct CDR3 sequences, about 23% of them present only once. This clonotype was picked up one time. Its antigen is unknown. The clonotype originates from a boy younger than two who had a stem cell transplant for acute myeloid leukemia, so the T cells may come from the graft donor. Here the sequenced sample was PBMCs, mostly from graft donor cells, taken 360 days after TCRalphabeta/CD19-depleted stem cell transplant. V gene TRBV7-2 combines with J gene TRBJ2-7, with TRBD1 matching 11 bases. The CDR3 DNA reads as TGTGCCAGCAGCTCCCGGACAGGGGGCGCCGAGCAGTACGTC. Its protein is CASSSRTGGAEQYV.